The rows below give T cell receptor beta chains drawn from one sample of a study of T cell responses to AZD1222 COVID-19 vaccine. Sequenced by immunoSEQ multiplex PCR; TCRdb stores in-frame clones only, minus some. The table lists some 120,000 clones, about nine tenths of them singletons. Sequences were derived from peripheral blood, sampled on day 0 of AZD1222 vaccination. The receptors derive from an adult in good health. CDR3s leave out the opening cysteine and the closing phenylalanine or tryptophan. Each record gives: CDR3 protein, V gene, clone size. Clone size is shown for a subset of rows, as once, few, many or a class of expanded clone.

cdr3_aa: ASSFGPSTDTQY; v_call: TRBV19; clone_size: once
cdr3_aa: ASMGTAYNEQF; v_call: TRBV3-1/TRBV3-2; clone_size: -
cdr3_aa: ASSLVHQNTGELF; v_call: TRBV5-6; clone_size: -
cdr3_aa: ATSDPANFTDTQY; v_call: TRBV24-1; clone_size: -
cdr3_aa: ASSSRTGYEQY; v_call: TRBV27; clone_size: -
cdr3_aa: ASSVAGDRSDTQY; v_call: TRBV5-1; clone_size: -
cdr3_aa: ASRGYTEAF; v_call: TRBV6-6; clone_size: -
cdr3_aa: ASSAGIFSDEQY; v_call: TRBV5-1; clone_size: -
cdr3_aa: ASLQQGAVEAF; v_call: TRBV2; clone_size: -
cdr3_aa: ASSGEARETQY; v_call: TRBV5-1; clone_size: few
cdr3_aa: ASSEGGTGELF; v_call: TRBV2; clone_size: -
cdr3_aa: ATVDRGRSAVGSQPQH; v_call: TRBV28; clone_size: -
cdr3_aa: ASSLGSGGELF; v_call: TRBV11-2; clone_size: -
cdr3_aa: ASSLKGDSNTEAF; v_call: TRBV7-2; clone_size: -
cdr3_aa: ASSWVQWGVQPQH; v_call: TRBV28; clone_size: -